The present TCR beta chain was sequenced within a study of cytomegalovirus exposure and HLA in healthy donors. TCRdb's copy holds only in-frame clones and misses some; the assay was immunoSEQ multiplex PCR. The table has 120,000 or so clones, around 90% seen once. The V end lost 0 bases, the J end lost 9 bases, and 13 bases lay between the germline ends. CDR1 SGHNT and CDR2 YYREEE come from the germline V gene (reference sequence). This CDR3 region has 13 residues. The chain couples TRBV5-4 to TRBJ2-7; D is ambiguous. Specimen: PBMCs. This TCR derives from a woman aged 18-29 years in good health and CMV-seronegative. Here the CDR3 reads CASSLADSPGQYF. CDR3 coding DNA: TGTGCCAGCAGCTTGGCTGACTCCCCCGGGCAGTACTTC.